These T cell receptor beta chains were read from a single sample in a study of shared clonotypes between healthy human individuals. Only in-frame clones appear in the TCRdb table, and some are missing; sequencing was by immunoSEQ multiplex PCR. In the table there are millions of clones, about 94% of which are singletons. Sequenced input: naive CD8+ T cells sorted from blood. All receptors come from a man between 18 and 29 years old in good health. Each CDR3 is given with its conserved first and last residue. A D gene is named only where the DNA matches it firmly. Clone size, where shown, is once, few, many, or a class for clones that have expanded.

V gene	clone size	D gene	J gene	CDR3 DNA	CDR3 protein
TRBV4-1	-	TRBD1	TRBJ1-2	TGCGCCAGCAGCCACTATGGGACAGGGTTCGGCTACACCTTC	CASSHYGTGFGYTF
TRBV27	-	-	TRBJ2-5	TGTGCCAGCAGTCCCTCGGGACAAGAGACCCAGTACTTC	CASSPSGQETQYF
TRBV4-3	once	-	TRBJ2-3	TGCGCCAGCAGCCAAATTTCCTTCGGGAGCGCAGATACGCAGTATTTT	CASSQISFGSADTQYF
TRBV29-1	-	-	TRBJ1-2	TGCAGCGTAGGGGCAGACTATGGCTACACCTTC	CSVGADYGYTF
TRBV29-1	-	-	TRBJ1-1	TGCAGCGTTGAACAGGCTGACACTGAAGCTTTCTTT	CSVEQADTEAFF
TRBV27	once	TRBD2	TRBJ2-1	TGTGCCAGCAGTCACGGGGGGAACCCATACAATGAGCAGTTCTTC	CASSHGGNPYNEQFF
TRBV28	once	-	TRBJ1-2	TGTGCCAGCAGTTCCGGGGAAATCGTTTTATATGGCTACACCTTC	CASSSGEIVLYGYTF
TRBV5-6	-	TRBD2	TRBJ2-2	TGTGCCAGCAGTAGCGGGAGCGCCGGGGAGCTGTTTTTT	CASSSGSAGELFF
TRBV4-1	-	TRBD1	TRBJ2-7	TGCGCCAGCAGCCAAGAACAGGGGAGTTACGAGCAGTACTTC	CASSQEQGSYEQYF
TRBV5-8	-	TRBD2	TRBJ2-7	TGTGCCAGCACCTTGGGACTAGCGGGAGGGCCCGCCTACGAGCAGTACTTC	CASTLGLAGGPAYEQYF
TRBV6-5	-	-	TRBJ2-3	TGTGCCAGCAGGGGTGGGGCGGGAGATACGCAGTATTTT	CASRGGAGDTQYF
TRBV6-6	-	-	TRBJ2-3	TGTGCCAGCAGTTACGGGGGAGAGGCAGATACGCAGTATTTT	CASSYGGEADTQYF
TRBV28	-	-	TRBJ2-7	TGTGCCAGCAGTTTAAGGATGTCCTACGAGCAGTACTTC	CASSLRMSYEQYF
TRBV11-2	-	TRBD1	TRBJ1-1	TGTGCCAGCAGCTTAGGACAGGGGTACACTGAAGCTTTCTTT	CASSLGQGYTEAFF
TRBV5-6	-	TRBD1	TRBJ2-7	TGTGCCAGCAGCTTTGGGACAGGGGCCGACGAGCAGTACTTC	CASSFGTGADEQYF
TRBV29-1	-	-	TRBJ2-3	TGCAGCGTTGAAGATGTTCCCAGGGGTAGGGATACGCAGTATTTT	CSVEDVPRGRDTQYF
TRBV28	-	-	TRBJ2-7	TGTGCCAGCAGTTTCAGGGGTTTGGCCTACGAGCAGTACTTC	CASSFRGLAYEQYF
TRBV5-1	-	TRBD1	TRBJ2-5	TGCGCCAGCAGCGGAGGACAGGGGCGCGTAGGGGAGACCCAGTACTTC	CASSGGQGRVGETQYF
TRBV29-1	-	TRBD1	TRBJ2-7	TGCAGCGTTCCATACAACACAGGGGGGCCTGCCTACGAGCAGTACTTC	CSVPYNTGGPAYEQYF
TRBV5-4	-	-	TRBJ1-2	TGTGCCAGCAGCTTGGATGGGGTACTCTATGGCTACACCTTC	CASSLDGVLYGYTF
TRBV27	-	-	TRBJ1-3	TGTGCCAGCAGTCCCACATCAATTACTGGAAACACCATATATTTT	CASSPTSITGNTIYF
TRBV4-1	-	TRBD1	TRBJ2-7	TGCGCCAGCAGCCAAGATCGGACAGGGGGCCGGGAGCAGTACTTC	CASSQDRTGGREQYF
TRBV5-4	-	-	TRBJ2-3	TGTGCCAGCAGTTATGGACGGGCAGAGAGCACAGATACGCAGTATTTT	CASSYGRAESTDTQYF
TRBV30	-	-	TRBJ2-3	TGTGCCTGGGATCAGTCGCTTACGGATACGCAGTATTTT	CAWDQSLTDTQYF